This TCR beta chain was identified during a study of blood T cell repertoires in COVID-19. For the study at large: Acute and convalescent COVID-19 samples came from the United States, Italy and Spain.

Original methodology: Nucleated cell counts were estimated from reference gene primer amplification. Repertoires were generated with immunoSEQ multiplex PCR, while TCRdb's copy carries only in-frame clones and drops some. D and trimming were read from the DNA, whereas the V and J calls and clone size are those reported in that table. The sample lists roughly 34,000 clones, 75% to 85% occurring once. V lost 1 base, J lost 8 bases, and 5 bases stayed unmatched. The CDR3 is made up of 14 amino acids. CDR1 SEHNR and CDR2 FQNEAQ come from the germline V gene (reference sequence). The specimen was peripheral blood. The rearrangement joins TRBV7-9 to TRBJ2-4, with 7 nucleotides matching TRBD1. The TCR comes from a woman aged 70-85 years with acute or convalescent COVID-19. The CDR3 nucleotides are TGTGCCAGCAGCTTAGAGGGGGCGCAGGACATTCAGTACTTC. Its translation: CASSLEGAQDIQYF.